Detailed here is one TCR beta chain. Its matching antigen is unknown. This sample is drawn from a study of beta chain features in type 1 diabetes. Whole-study findings and limits: The study found moderately but significantly shorter TCRB CDR3s in all four CD4+ subsets of Type 1 diabetes patients. In patients and controls equally, PCR might favor templates that are shorter.

Researchers reported sorting CD4+ naive, central memory, regulatory and stem cell-like memory cells via CD45RO/CCR7/CD25/CD127/CD95/CD27. Expressed TCRB transcripts were sequenced because the isolated RNA had all been reverse transcribed beforehand. Using immunoSEQ multiplex PCR, the repertoire was profiled, and TCRdb retains in-frame clones only, with some absent. The sample carries hundreds of thousands of clones, over 11% recorded once. Germline V gives CDR1 SGHRS, CDR2 YFSETQ. This CDR3 is 17 amino acids long. The V segment lost 0 bases and the J segment 5 bases; nucleotides outside the gene matches: 12.

V usage is TRBV5-1 and J usage is TRBJ2-3, with 7 bases lining up with TRBD2. Sequencing was done on a sample of naive CD4+ T cells from blood. This clonotype originated in a man aged 18 to 35 with type 1 diabetes. The CDR3 sequence is CASSLGPSSGAIDTQYF. The CDR3 DNA reads as TGCGCCAGCAGCTTGGGCCCCTCTAGCGGTGCTATAGATACGCAGTATTTT.